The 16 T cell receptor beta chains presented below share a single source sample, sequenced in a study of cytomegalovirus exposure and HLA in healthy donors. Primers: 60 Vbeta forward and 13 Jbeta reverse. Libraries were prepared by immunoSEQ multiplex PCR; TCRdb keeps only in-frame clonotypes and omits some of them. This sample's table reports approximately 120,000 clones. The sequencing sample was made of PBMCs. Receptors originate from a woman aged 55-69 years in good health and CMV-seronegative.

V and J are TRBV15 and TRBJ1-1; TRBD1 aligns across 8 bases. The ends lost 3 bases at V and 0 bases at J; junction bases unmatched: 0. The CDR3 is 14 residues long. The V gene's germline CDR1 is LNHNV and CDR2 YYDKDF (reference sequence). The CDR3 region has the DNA TGTGCCACCAGCAGGACAGGGGTGAACACTGAAGCTTTCTTT. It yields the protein CATSRTGVNTEAFF.

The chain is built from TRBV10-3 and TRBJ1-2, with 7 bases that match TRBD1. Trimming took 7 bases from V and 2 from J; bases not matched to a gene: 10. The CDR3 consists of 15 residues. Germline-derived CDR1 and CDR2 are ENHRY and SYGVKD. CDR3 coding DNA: TGTGCCATCACCTTCGGACAGGCCGTAAACTATGGCTACACCTTC. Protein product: CAITFGQAVNYGYTF.

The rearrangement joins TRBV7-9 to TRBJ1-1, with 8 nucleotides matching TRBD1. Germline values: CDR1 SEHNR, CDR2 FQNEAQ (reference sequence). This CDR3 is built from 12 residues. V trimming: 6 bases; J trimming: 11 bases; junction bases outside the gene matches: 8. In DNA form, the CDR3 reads TGTGCCAGCAGTTCGACAGGGGCCCACGCTTTCTTT. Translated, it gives CASSSTGAHAFF.

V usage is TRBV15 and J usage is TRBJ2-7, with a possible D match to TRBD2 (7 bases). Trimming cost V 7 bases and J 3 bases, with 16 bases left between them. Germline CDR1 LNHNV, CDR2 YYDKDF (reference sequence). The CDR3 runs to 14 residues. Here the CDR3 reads CATNSGGLGYEQYF. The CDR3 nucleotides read TGTGCCACCAACTCCGGGGGGCTAGGCTACGAGCAGTACTTC. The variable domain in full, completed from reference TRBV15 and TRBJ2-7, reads DAMVIQNPRYQVTQFGKPVTLSCSQTLNHNVMYWYQQKSSQAPKLLFHYYDKDFNNEADTPDNFQSRRPNTSFCFLDIRSPGLGDTAMYLCATNSGGLGYEQYFGPGTRLTVT.

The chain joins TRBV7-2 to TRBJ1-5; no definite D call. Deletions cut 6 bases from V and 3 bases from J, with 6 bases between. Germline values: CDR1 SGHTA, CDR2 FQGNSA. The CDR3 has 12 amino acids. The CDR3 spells CASSLYNQPQHF. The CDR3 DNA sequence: TGTGCCAGCAGTTTATACAATCAGCCCCAGCATTTT.

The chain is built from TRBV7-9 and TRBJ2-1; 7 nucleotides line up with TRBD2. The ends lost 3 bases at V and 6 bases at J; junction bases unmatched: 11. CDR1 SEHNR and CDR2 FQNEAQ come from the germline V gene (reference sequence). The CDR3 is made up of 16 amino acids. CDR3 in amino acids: CASSFRAGDKGNEQFF. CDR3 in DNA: TGTGCCAGCAGCTTTAGGGCGGGAGACAAGGGCAATGAGCAGTTCTTC.

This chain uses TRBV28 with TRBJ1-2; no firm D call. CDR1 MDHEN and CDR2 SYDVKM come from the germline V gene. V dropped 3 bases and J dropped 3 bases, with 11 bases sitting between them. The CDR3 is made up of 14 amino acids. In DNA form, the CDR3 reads TGTGCCAGCAGTTTGGGAGGGAACTACTATGGCTACACCTTC. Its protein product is CASSLGGNYYGYTF.

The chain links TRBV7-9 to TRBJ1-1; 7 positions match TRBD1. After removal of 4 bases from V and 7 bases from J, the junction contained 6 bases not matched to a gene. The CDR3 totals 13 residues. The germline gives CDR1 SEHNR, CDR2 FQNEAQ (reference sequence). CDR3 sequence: CASSSTGSGEAFF. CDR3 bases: TGTGCCAGCAGCTCGACAGGGTCCGGTGAAGCTTTCTTT.

CDR3 sequence reads: CASRPSGNCPSYEQYF. The CDR3 nucleotides read TGTGCCAGCAGGCCTAGCGGGAATTGCCCGTCCTACGAGCAGTACTTC. The chain recombines TRBV6-6 with TRBJ2-7, with 9 bases fitting TRBD2. The V gene's germline CDR1 is MNHNY and CDR2 SVGAGI (reference sequence). This CDR3 contains 16 residues. After removal of 6 bases from V and 1 base from J, the junction contained 10 bases not matched to a gene.

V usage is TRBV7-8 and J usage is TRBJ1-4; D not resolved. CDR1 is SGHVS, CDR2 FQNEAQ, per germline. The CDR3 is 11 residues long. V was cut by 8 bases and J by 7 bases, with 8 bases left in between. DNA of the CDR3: TGTGCCAGCGGGCGGGCTGAAAAACTGTTTTTT. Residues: CASGRAEKLFF.

In DNA, the CDR3 is TGTGCCATCAGTGCTAGATCAGAGAACACTGAAGCTTTCTTT. Protein sequence: CAISARSENTEAFF. The chain has TRBV10-3 and TRBJ1-1, with no clear D. Trimming left V 4 bases short and J 1 base short, with 10 bases between. This CDR3 comprises 14 residues. Looked up from germline, CDR1 is ENHRY and CDR2 is SYGVKD.

CDR3 region: CASSVRSDPYEQYF. CDR3 DNA: TGTGCCAGCAGCGTCCGTAGCGACCCCTACGAGCAGTACTTC. The chain is built from TRBV9 and TRBJ2-7; D perhaps matches TRBD2 (5 bases). This CDR3 is 14 amino acids long. The germline V gene has CDR1 SGDLS and CDR2 YYNGEE. The V gene lost 2 bases and the J gene lost 2 bases, with 11 bases spanning the gap.

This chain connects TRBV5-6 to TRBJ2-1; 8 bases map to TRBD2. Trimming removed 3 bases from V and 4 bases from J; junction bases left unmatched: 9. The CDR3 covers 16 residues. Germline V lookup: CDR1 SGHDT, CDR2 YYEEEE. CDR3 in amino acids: CASSWSAGLVYNEQFF. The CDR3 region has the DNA TGTGCCAGCAGCTGGTCTGCGGGACTAGTTTACAATGAGCAGTTCTTC.

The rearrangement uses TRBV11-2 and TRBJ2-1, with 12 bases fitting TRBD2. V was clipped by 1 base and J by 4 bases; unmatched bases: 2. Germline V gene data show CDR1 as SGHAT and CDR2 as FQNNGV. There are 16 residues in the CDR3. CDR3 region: CASSLALAGGYNEQFF. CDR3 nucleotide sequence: TGTGCCAGCAGCTTAGCGCTAGCGGGGGGGTACAATGAGCAGTTCTTC.

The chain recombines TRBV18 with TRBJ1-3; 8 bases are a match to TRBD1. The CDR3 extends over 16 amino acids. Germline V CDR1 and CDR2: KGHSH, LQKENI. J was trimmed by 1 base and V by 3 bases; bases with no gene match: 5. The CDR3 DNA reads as TGTGCCAGCTCACCCTTGGGACAGGAGTCTGGAAACACCATATATTTT. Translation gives CASSPLGQESGNTIYF.

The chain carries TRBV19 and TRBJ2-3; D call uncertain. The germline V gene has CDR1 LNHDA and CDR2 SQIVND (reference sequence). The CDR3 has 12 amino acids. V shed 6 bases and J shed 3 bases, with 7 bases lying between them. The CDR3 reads CASSYATDTQYF. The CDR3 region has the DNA TGTGCCAGTAGCTACGCGACAGATACGCAGTATTTT. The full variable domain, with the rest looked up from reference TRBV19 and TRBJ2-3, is DGGITQSPKYLFRKEGQNVTLSCEQNLNHDAMYWYRQDPGQGLRLIYYSQIVNDFQKGDIAEGYSVSREKKESFPLTVTSAQKNPTAFYLCASSYATDTQYFGPGTRLTVL.